The 25 T cell receptor beta chains reported below all come from one sample, sequenced in a study of T cell responses to AZD1222 COVID-19 vaccine. Method: immunoSEQ multiplex PCR; TCRdb's copy keeps in-frame clones and lacks some. The table includes about 83,000 clones, around 88% detected once. Sequencing was performed on peripheral blood, taken on day 0 of AZD1222 vaccination. These receptor sequences come from an adult in good health.

The chain uses TRBV5-5 and TRBJ2-1; D is possibly TRBD1 (5 bases). The ends were cut back, 4 bases at V and 10 bases at J, with 15 bases in the middle. Germline V gives CDR1 SGHKS, CDR2 YYEKEE (reference sequence). The length of the CDR3 is 13 residues. The CDR3 nucleotides read TGTGCCAGCAGCCAGGGCTACACCGAGGAGCAGTTCTTC. Translating gives CASSQGYTEEQFF.

The rearrangement uses TRBV30 and TRBJ1-6; 9 bases are a match to TRBD1. CDR1 GTSNPN and CDR2 SVGIG come from the germline V gene (reference sequence). V shed 3 bases and J 8 bases; nucleotides not matched to a gene: 2. CDR3 length: 13 amino acids. In DNA form, the CDR3 reads TGTGCCTGGAGCGACAGGGGGGATTCACCCCTCCACTTT. It codes for CAWSDRGDSPLHF.

V and J are TRBV2 and TRBJ2-1; D gene unclear. CDR1 is SNHLY, CDR2 FYNNEI, per germline. The CDR3 length is 13 residues. V was cut by 5 bases and J by 6 bases, with 11 bases left in between. The CDR3 nucleotides are TGTGCCAGCAGTAGCGAAGAGTTCAATGAGCAGTTCTTC. This codes for CASSSEEFNEQFF. Variable domain in full (rest from reference TRBV2 and TRBJ2-1): EPEVTQTPSHQVTQMGQEVILRCVPISNHLYFYWYRQILGQKVEFLVSFYNNEISEKSEIFDDQFSVERPDGSNFTLKIRSTKLEDSAMYFCASSSEEFNEQFFGPGTRLTVL.

The chain joins TRBV5-6 to TRBJ1-2, with TRBD1 matching 7 bases. Germline V gene data show CDR1 as SGHDT and CDR2 as YYEEEE. The CDR3 runs to 14 residues. V was pared by 7 bases and J by 4 bases, with 10 bases of the junction left unmatched. CDR3 sequence reads: CASSARGDSYGYTF. CDR3 sequence (DNA): TGTGCCAGCTCTGCCCGGGGGGACAGCTATGGCTACACCTTC. The whole variable domain, remainder taken from reference TRBV5-6 and TRBJ1-2, is DAGVTQSPTHLIKTRGQQVTLRCSPKSGHDTVSWYQQALGQGPQFIFQYYEEEERQRGNFPDRFSGHQFPNYSSELNVNALLLGDSALYLCASSARGDSYGYTFGSGTRLTVV.

The gene calls are TRBV3-1 (or the pseudogene TRBV3-2) and TRBJ2-7; 13 bases line up with TRBD2. This CDR3 has 14 residues. J was trimmed by 3 bases and V by 6 bases; bases with no gene match: 2. Germline lookup yields CDR1 LGHDT and CDR2 YNNKEL (reference sequence). This CDR3 reads CASRRLAGGYEQYF. Written as DNA, the CDR3 is TGTGCCAGCAGACGACTAGCGGGAGGCTACGAGCAGTACTTC.

The chain carries TRBV4-2 and TRBJ2-2; TRBD2 aligns across 9 bases. CDR3 length: 19 amino acids. CDR1 is LGHNA and CDR2 is YNFKEQ in the germline V gene. Germline trimming cut 1 base from V and 1 base from J; bases unmatched to any gene: 10. The CDR3 region has the DNA TGTGCCAGCAGCCAAGTTTCCGGGCTAGCGGGACAGAACACCGGGGAGCTGTTTTTT. It specifies CASSQVSGLAGQNTGELFF.

The chain carries TRBV6-1 and TRBJ2-3, with TRBD2 identical over 7 bases. CDR1 and CDR2 from the germline V gene are MNHNS and SASEGT. V gave up 1 base and J gave up 5 bases; unmatched junction bases: 15. This CDR3 is built from 18 residues. CDR3 protein: CASSEGGSSGLWEDTQYF. The CDR3 coding sequence is TGTGCCAGCAGTGAAGGCGGGTCTAGCGGACTTTGGGAAGATACGCAGTATTTT.

The rearrangement joins TRBV9 to TRBJ2-1, with 8 bases that match TRBD2. CDR3 length equals 15 residues. V trimming: 6 bases; J trimming: 3 bases; junction bases outside the gene matches: 8. CDR1 and CDR2 from the germline V gene are SGDLS and YYNGEE. Written as DNA, the CDR3 is TGTGCCAGCACCCAGGGCGGGGGGAGCTACAATGAGCAGTTCTTC. This translates into CASTQGGGSYNEQFF.

This clone was observed a handful of times. The chain links TRBV9 to TRBJ1-1, with 9 nucleotides matching TRBD1. Germline CDR1 is SGDLS and CDR2 is YYNGEE. CDR3 length equals 15 residues. Losses at the gene ends were 3 bases for V and 5 bases for J; bases not matched to a gene: 8. The CDR3 loop is CASSDGTGFGTEAFF. The CDR3 DNA sequence: TGTGCCAGCAGCGACGGGACAGGGTTTGGTACTGAAGCTTTCTTT. The entire variable domain, with the rest obtained from reference TRBV9 and TRBJ1-1, is as follows: DSGVTQTPKHLITATGQRVTLRCSPRSGDLSVYWYQQSLDQGLQFLIQYYNGEERAKGNILERFSAQQFPDLHSELNLSSLELGDSALYFCASSDGTGFGTEAFFGQGTRLTVV.

The V and J genes are TRBV19 and TRBJ1-2; D gene ambiguous. The CDR3 is 11 amino acids. The germline gives CDR1 LNHDA, CDR2 SQIVND (reference sequence). The CDR3 nucleotides are TGTGACTACTTAGAGGCGGATGGCTACACCTTC. It is translated as CDYLEADGYTF.

The count of this clone is one. The chain is built from TRBV2 and TRBJ2-7; D remains unclear. The V and J ends lost 3 bases and 6 bases respectively, with 6 bases between them. Germline loops: CDR1 SNHLY, CDR2 FYNNEI. This CDR3 region has 11 residues. The CDR3 spells CASSEVIEQYF. DNA for the CDR3: TGTGCCAGCAGTGAGGTAATCGAGCAGTACTTC.

This rearrangement joins TRBV20-1 to TRBJ1-2; no definite D call. CDR3 size: 10 residues. V was pared by 4 bases and J by 8 bases, with 8 bases between. Germline V CDR1 and CDR2: DFQATT, SNEGSKA (reference sequence). In nucleotides, the CDR3 is TGCAGTGCTAAACCCCCGGGCTACACCTTC. This encodes CSAKPPGYTF.

The V gene is TRBV27, the J gene TRBJ1-6, with no clear D. Per the germline V gene, CDR1 is MNHEY and CDR2 is SMNVEV (reference sequence). This CDR3 comprises 14 residues. Deletions cut 4 bases from V and 0 bases from J, with 4 bases between. The CDR3 protein is CASSSRSYNSPLHF. Here the CDR3 DNA reads TGTGCCAGCAGTTCCCGCTCCTATAATTCACCCCTCCACTTT.

The genes are TRBV4-1 and TRBJ2-3; 12 bases agree with TRBD1. CDR3 size: 16 residues. CDR1 is MGHRA, CDR2 YSYEKL, per germline. Trimming removed 3 bases from V and 4 bases from J; junction bases left unmatched: 5. Written as DNA, the CDR3 is TGCGCCAGCAGCCAGGGGGACAGGGGGCACGCAGATACGCAGTATTTT. Residues: CASSQGDRGHADTQYF.

The chain is built from TRBV2 and TRBJ1-4, with D unresolved. The CDR3 runs to 13 residues. Trimming pared 4 bases from V and 8 bases from J, leaving 11 bases between. The germline gives CDR1 SNHLY, CDR2 FYNNEI. CDR3 region: CASSGRSGEKLFF. CDR3 DNA: TGTGCCAGCAGTGGGCGGAGTGGGGAAAAACTGTTTTTT.

The rearrangement uses TRBV4-1 and TRBJ2-5; maybe TRBD2 (6 bases). Germline V gene data show CDR1 as MGHRA and CDR2 as YSYEKL. The CDR3 spans 15 residues. V lost 0 bases and J 5 bases, leaving 13 bases between the germline ends. The CDR3 DNA is TGCGCCAGCAGCCAAGAACTTGCTGCGGGGGAGACCCAGTACTTC. Its translation is CASSQELAAGETQYF.

This chain uses TRBV4-2 with TRBJ1-3, with D possibly matching TRBD1 (5 bases). The germline CDR1 and CDR2 sequences are LGHNA and YNFKEQ. With 0 bases removed from V and 3 bases from J, the gap between germline ends came to 12 bases. The CDR3 runs 16 residues. Written as DNA, the CDR3 is TGTGCCAGCAGCCAAGACCGAGGGACGGTTGGAAACACCATATATTTT. Its protein is CASSQDRGTVGNTIYF.

The CDR3 is CASSLAWALARYEQFF. The CDR3 region has the DNA TGTGCCAGCAGCTTAGCGTGGGCGCTAGCGAGGTATGAGCAGTTCTTC. The V and J genes are TRBV7-8 and TRBJ2-1; a weak D match, TRBD2 (6 bases). The CDR3 runs to 16 residues. Germline values: CDR1 SGHVS, CDR2 FQNEAQ. Trimming removed 0 bases from V and 8 bases from J, with 17 bases in between. Based on the CDR3 plus reference TRBV7-8 and TRBJ2-1, the full variable domain is GAGVSQSPRYKVAKRGQDVALRCDPISGHVSLFWYQQALGQGPEFLTYFQNEAQLDKSGLPSDRFFAERPEGSVSTLKIQRTQQEDSAVYLCASSLAWALARYEQFFGPGTRLTVL.

The CDR3 DNA reads TGTGCTAGTGGTCTGGGGCTAGGGAATCAGCCCCAGCATTTT. Protein: CASGLGLGNQPQHF. The chain joins TRBV12-5 to TRBJ1-5, with D tentatively TRBD1 (5 bases). V was shortened by 5 bases and J by 4 bases, with 12 bases between the two germline ends. The CDR3 is 14 residues long. Germline values: CDR1 LGHNT, CDR2 FRNRAP.

V usage is TRBV4-2 and J usage is TRBJ2-1; weak D call: TRBD1 (5 bases). The CDR3 runs 16 residues. Trimming took 4 bases from V and 0 from J, leaving 13 bases between them. Looked up from germline, CDR1 is LGHNA and CDR2 is YNFKEQ. CDR3 sequence (DNA): TGTGCCAGCAGCCTAAGAACCCAGGGCTCCTACAATGAGCAGTTCTTC. Protein sequence: CASSLRTQGSYNEQFF.

The gene calls are TRBV25-1 and TRBJ1-4; weak D call: TRBD1 (6 bases). CDR1 and CDR2 (germline): MGHDK, SYGVNS. This CDR3 region has 14 residues. V shed 6 bases and J shed 4 bases, with 12 bases lying between them. CDR3 sequence: CASSKQGRNEKLFF. CDR3 in DNA: TGTGCCAGCAGCAAACAGGGCCGTAATGAAAAACTGTTTTTT.

The genes are TRBV5-6 and TRBJ1-3; D remains ambiguous. V was clipped by 3 bases and J by 0 bases, with 13 bases between them. The CDR3 extends over 16 amino acids. Germline values: CDR1 SGHDT, CDR2 YYEEEE. The CDR3 bases are TGTGCCAGCAGCTCAATAGGACGGAACTCTGGAAACACCATATATTTT. This translates into CASSSIGRNSGNTIYF.

The V call is TRBV11-2, the J call TRBJ1-1; D is unclear. CDR1 SGHAT and CDR2 FQNNGV come from the germline V gene. This CDR3 spans 14 amino acids. V gave up 5 bases and J gave up 3 bases, with 13 bases separating them. The CDR3 region has the DNA TGTGCCAGCAGCAGCTCCTACCCCGACACTGAAGCTTTCTTT. Its translation is CASSSSYPDTEAFF.

Here the CDR3 DNA reads TGTGCCAGCAGCTTAGACGTAAGCACCGGGGAGCTGTTTTTT. Its translation: CASSLDVSTGELFF. The chain uses TRBV11-3 and TRBJ2-2; D gene uncertain. This CDR3 has 14 residues. Looked up from germline, CDR1 is SGHNT and CDR2 is YENEEA. The V and J ends lost 0 bases and 4 bases respectively, with 6 bases between them.

As concerns this clone: This sample also contains other DNA sequences that code for the same CDR3. This rearrangement joins TRBV12-3 or TRBV12-4 to TRBJ1-5, with no clear D. Trimming pared 5 bases from V and 0 bases from J, leaving 5 bases between. The CDR3 sequence is 13 residues long. CDR3 in amino acids: CASSLNSNQPQHF. The DNA for the CDR3 is TGTGCCAGCAGTCTTAATAGCAATCAGCCCCAGCATTTT.